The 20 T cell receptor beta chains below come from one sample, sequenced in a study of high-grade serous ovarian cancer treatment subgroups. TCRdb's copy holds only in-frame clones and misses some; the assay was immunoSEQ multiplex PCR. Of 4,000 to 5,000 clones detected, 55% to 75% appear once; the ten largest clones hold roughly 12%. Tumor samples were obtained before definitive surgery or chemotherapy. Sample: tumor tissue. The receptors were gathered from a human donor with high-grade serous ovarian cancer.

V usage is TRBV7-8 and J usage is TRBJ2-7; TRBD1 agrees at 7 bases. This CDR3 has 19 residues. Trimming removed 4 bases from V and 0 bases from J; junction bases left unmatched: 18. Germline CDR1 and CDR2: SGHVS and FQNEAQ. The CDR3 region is CASSSPAGTESGTSYEQYF. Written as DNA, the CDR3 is TGTGCCAGCAGCTCACCCGCCGGGACAGAAAGTGGGACCTCCTACGAGCAGTACTTC.

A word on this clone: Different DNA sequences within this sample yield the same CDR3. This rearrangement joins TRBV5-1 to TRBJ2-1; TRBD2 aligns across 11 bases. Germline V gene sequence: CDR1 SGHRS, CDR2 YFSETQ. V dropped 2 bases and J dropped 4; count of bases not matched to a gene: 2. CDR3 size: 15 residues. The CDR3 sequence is CASSLVAGGYNEQFF. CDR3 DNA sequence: TGCGCCAGCAGCTTAGTAGCGGGGGGGTACAATGAGCAGTTCTTC.

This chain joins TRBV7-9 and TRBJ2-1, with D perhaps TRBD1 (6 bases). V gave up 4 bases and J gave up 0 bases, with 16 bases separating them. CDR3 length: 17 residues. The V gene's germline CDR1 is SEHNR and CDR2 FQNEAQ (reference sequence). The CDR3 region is CASSSLGVGGSYNEQFF. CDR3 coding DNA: TGTGCCAGCAGCTCCCTAGGGGTAGGGGGCTCCTACAATGAGCAGTTCTTC.

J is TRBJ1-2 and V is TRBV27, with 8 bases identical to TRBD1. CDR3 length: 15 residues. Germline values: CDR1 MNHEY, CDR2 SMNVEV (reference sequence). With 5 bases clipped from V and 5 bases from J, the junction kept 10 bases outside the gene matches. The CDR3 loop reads CASSDAQGARYGYTF. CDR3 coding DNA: TGTGCCAGCAGTGACGCTCAGGGGGCGAGGTATGGCTACACCTTC.

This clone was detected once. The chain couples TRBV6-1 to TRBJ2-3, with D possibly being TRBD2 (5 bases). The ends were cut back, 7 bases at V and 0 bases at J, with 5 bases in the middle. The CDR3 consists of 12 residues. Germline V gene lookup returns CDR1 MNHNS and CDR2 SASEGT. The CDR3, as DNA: TGTGCCAGCACGGGGAGCACAGATACGCAGTATTTT. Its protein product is CASTGSTDTQYF.

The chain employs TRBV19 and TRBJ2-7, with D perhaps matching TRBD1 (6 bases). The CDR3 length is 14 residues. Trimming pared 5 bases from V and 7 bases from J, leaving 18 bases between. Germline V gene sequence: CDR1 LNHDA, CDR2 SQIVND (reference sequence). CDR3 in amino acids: CASSLTGTTGEQYF. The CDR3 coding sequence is TGTGCCAGTAGTCTGACAGGTACAACGGGGGAGCAGTACTTC. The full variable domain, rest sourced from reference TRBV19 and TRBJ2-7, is DGGITQSPKYLFRKEGQNVTLSCEQNLNHDAMYWYRQDPGQGLRLIYYSQIVNDFQKGDIAEGYSVSREKKESFPLTVTSAQKNPTAFYLCASSLTGTTGEQYFGPGTRLTVT.

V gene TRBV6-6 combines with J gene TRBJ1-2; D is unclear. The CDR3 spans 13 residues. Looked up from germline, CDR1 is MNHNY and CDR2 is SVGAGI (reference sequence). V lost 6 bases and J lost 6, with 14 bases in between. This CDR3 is CASSYDLRHGYTF. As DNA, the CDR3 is TGTGCCAGCAGCTACGACCTACGCCATGGCTACACCTTC.

CDR3 protein: CASSTYRGESTDTQYF. The CDR3 nucleotides read TGTGCCAGCAGCACCTACAGGGGGGAGAGCACAGATACGCAGTATTTT. The chain has TRBV9 and TRBJ2-3; 8 positions match TRBD1. The CDR3 extends over 16 amino acids. From germline, CDR1 is SGDLS and CDR2 YYNGEE. With V trimmed by 4 bases and J by 0 bases, 7 bases remained unmatched.

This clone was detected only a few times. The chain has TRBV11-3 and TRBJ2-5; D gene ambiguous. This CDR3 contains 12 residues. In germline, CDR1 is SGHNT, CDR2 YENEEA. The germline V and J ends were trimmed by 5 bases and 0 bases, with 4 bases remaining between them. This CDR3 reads CASSPNQETQYF. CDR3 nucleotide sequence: TGTGCCAGCAGCCCGAACCAAGAGACCCAGTACTTC.

Here the CDR3 DNA reads TGTGCCAGCAGCTTAGTTGGGGGACCTGGGACTGAAGCTTTCTTT. Translated, it gives CASSLVGGPGTEAFF. The chain joins TRBV7-2 to TRBJ1-1; perhaps TRBD1 as D (5 bases). CDR1 SGHTA and CDR2 FQGNSA come from the germline V gene. CDR3 length: 15 residues. The V gene lost 1 base and the J gene lost 5 bases, with 14 bases spanning the gap.

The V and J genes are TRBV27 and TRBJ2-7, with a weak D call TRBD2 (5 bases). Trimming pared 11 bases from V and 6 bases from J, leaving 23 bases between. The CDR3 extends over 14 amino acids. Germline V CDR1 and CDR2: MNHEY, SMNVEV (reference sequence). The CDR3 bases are TGTGCCTCAACCGAGACGGTCGGCGGGCTCGAGCAGTACTTC. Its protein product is CASTETVGGLEQYF.

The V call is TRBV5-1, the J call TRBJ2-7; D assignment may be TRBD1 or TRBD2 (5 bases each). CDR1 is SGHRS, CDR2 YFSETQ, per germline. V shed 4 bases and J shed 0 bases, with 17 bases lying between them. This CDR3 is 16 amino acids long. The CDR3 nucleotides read TGCGCCAGCAGCACTACCGGGGACCGCCACTCCTACGAGCAGTACTTC. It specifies CASSTTGDRHSYEQYF.

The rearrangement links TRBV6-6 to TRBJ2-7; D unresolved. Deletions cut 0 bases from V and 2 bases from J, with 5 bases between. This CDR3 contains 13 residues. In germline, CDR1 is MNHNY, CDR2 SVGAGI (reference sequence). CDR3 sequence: CASSYSGAYEQYF. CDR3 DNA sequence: TGTGCCAGCAGTTACTCTGGGGCCTACGAGCAGTACTTC.

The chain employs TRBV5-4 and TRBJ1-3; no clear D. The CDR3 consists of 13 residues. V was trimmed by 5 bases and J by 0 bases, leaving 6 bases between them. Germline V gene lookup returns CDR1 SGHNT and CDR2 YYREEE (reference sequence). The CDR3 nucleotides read TGTGCCAGCAGAAACCGCTCTGGAAACACCATATATTTT. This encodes CASRNRSGNTIYF.

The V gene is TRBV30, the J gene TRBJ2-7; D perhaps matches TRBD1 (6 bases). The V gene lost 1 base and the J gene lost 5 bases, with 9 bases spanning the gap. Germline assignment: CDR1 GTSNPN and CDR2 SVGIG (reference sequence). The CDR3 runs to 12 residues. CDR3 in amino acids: CAWSAGVHEQYF. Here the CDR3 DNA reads TGTGCCTGGAGTGCAGGGGTCCACGAGCAGTACTTC. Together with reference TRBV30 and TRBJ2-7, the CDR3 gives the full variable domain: SQTIHQWPATLVQPVGSPLSLECTVEGTSNPNLYWYRQAAGRGLQLLFYSVGIGQISSEVPQNLSASRPQDRQFILSSKKLLLSDSGFYLCAWSAGVHEQYFGPGTRLTVT.

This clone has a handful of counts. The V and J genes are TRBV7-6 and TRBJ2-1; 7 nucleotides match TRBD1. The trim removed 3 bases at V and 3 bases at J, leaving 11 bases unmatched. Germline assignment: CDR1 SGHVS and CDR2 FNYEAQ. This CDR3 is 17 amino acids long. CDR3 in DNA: TGTGCCAGCAGCTTTGTTACAGGGGATACGGGCTACAATGAGCAGTTCTTC. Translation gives CASSFVTGDTGYNEQFF. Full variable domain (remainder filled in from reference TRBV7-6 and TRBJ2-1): GAGVSQSPRYKVTKRGQDVALRCDPISGHVSLYWYRQALGQGPEFLTYFNYEAQQDKSGLPNDRFSAERPEGSISTLTIQRTEQRDSAMYRCASSFVTGDTGYNEQFFGPGTRLTVL.

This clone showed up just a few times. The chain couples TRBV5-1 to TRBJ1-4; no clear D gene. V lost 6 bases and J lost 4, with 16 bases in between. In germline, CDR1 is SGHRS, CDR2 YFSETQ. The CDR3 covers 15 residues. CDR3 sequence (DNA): TGCGCCAGCACTACCTCGGGAACCTATAATGAAAAACTGTTTTTT. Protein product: CASTTSGTYNEKLFF. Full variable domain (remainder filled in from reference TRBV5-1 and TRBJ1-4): KAGVTQTPRYLIKTRGQQVTLSCSPISGHRSVSWYQQTPGQGLQFLFEYFSETQRNKGNFPGRFSGRQFSNSRSEMNVSTLELGDSALYLCASTTSGTYNEKLFFGSGTQLSVL.

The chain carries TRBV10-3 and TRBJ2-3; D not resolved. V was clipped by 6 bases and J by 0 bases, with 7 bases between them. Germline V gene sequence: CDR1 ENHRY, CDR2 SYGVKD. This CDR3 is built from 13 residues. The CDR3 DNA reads TGTGCCATCAGCTCAACTAGCACAGATACGCAGTATTTT. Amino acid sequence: CAISSTSTDTQYF.

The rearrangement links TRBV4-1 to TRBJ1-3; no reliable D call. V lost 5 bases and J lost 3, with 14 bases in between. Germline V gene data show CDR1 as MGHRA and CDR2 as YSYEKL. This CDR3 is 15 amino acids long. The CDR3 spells CASSYYNTFGNTIYF. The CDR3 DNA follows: TGCGCCAGCAGCTATTACAACACGTTTGGAAACACCATATATTTT.

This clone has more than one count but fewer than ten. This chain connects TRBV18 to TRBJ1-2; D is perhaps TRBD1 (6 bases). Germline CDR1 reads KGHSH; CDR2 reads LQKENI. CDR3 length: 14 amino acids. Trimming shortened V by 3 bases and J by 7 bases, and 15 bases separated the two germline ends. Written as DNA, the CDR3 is TGTGCCAGCTCACCTAAGGGGGTGAAGGGTGGCTACACCTTC. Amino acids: CASSPKGVKGGYTF.